This T cell receptor beta chain emerged from a study of CD8+CD57+ T cells in acquired aplastic anemia (dated by TCRdb to about 2018). For context, the study as a whole: A mean of around 3.2 ug of DNA, ranging from roughly 0.2 to 27.4 ug, was extracted from sorted CD4+ and CD8+ cells. Healthy donor samples averaged roughly 9.8 million reads for CD4+ and fewer than 12 million for CD8+ cells.

TCR repertoires of sorted CD4+ and CD8+ blood T cells from severe aplastic anemia patients and healthy subjects were deep-sequenced in the study. Ficoll-Paque density gradient centrifugation was used to isolate peripheral blood mononuclear cells. Before DNA extraction, CD4+ and CD8+ T cells were sorted with FACS or magnetic beads. Findings and caveats that apply to the study as a whole: Some 27 CD8+ CDR3 sequences were found in both patients and controls but appeared to be highly expressed in patients and within the immunodominant clones of the patients. Between patients and healthy controls, no significant difference in CD8+ Simpson's diversity was found (P=0.060).

Per the germline V gene (reference sequence), SEHNR is the CDR1 and FQNEAQ is the CDR2. The CDR3 comprises 12 residues, both ends counted. Genomic DNA served as template for TCR beta VDJ combination and CDR3 sequence profiling. An Illumina HiSeq 2000 was used for TCR repertoire sequencing. From the authors' description of their analysis: Repertoire assessment relied on Simpson's diversity index, CDR3 size and DJ length profiles, and TRBV/TRBJ rearrangement plots. The most abundant DNA sequence in the deep sequencing data was taken as the immunodominant clone. CDR3 amino acid sequences were checked for sharing between subjects and were compared against published repertoires and the VDJdb database. Through fastp at Q25 and MiXCR, TCRdb rebuilt clones from the public reads, retaining in-frame beta chains. Every entry covers one CDR3 protein and lists the most common genes and DNA from its rows. The V and J calls were determined by TCRdb, not by the authors. Recorded for this sample are 400,000 to 450,000 distinct CDR3 sequences; about 70% of them occurred a single time. Jointly, the top ten make up 4% of the sample.

This clonotype was detected only once. No antigen is known for it. This is likely a read error, given that the CDR3 carries no conserved phenylalanine or tryptophan at its end. The DNA is omitted, as the CDR3 cannot be located on it reliably, and the CDR3 follows TCRdb's listing. The TCR was taken from a human donor in good health, serving as a control. Material for sequencing was sorted CD4+, CD8+, or CD8+CD57+ T cells (not recorded which) from PBMCs. The rearrangement joined TRBV7-9 to TRBJ2-7. The CDR3 region has the sequence CASSVNARSTCS.